Listed below are T cell receptor beta chains from one sample, sequenced in a study of blood T cells in healthy people across ages. MiXCR, run by TCRdb on the 5' RACE reads, gives a single entry per CDR3 protein. The table has around 1,500,000 distinct CDR3 sequences, 42% seen once. The specimen sequenced was blood. The receptors come from a woman under 30 in good health. The CDR3 runs from the conserved cysteine through the conserved F or W. A D gene is named only where the DNA matches it firmly. Size is omitted from some rows. Given values are once, few, many or a class for expanded clones.

v_gene: TRBV4-1
abundance: many
j_gene: TRBJ2-1
d_gene: TRBD2
CDR3nt: TGTGCCAGCAGCCCACTAGCGGGAGGGAACAATGAGCAGTTCTTC
CDR3aa: CASSPLAGGNNEQFF

v_gene: TRBV9
abundance: .
j_gene: TRBJ2-7
d_gene: .
CDR3nt: TGTGCCAGCAGTCCAGAATTGGTTTCCTACGAGCAGTACTTC
CDR3aa: CASSPELVSYEQYF

v_gene: TRBV4-2
abundance: .
j_gene: TRBJ1-5
d_gene: .
CDR3nt: TGTGCCAGCAGCCAAGAGGGCAGGGATCAGCCCCAGCATTTT
CDR3aa: CASSQEGRDQPQHF

v_gene: TRBV20-1
abundance: few
j_gene: TRBJ1-2
d_gene: .
CDR3nt: TGCAGTGCAAGGACTGTGCATCCTAACTATGGCTACACCTTC
CDR3aa: CSARTVHPNYGYTF

v_gene: TRBV20-1
abundance: .
j_gene: TRBJ2-7
d_gene: TRBD1
CDR3nt: TGCAGTGCTAGACAGGGGGCTTGGTCCTACGAGCAGTACTTC
CDR3aa: CSARQGAWSYEQYF

v_gene: TRBV6-2/TRBV6-3
abundance: .
j_gene: TRBJ2-7
d_gene: .
CDR3nt: TGTGCCAGCAGGACCCGACTAGGGACGAGGGAGCAGTACTTC
CDR3aa: CASRTRLGTREQYF

v_gene: TRBV2
abundance: .
j_gene: TRBJ2-1
d_gene: TRBD2
CDR3nt: TGTGCCAGCAGTGGACTAGCGGGAGTAATGGATGAGCAGTTCTTC
CDR3aa: CASSGLAGVMDEQFF

v_gene: TRBV2
abundance: .
j_gene: TRBJ1-2
d_gene: .
CDR3nt: TGTGCCAGCAGTGAAGCCCGGGCTAACTATGGCTACACCTTC
CDR3aa: CASSEARANYGYTF

v_gene: TRBV6-5
abundance: few
j_gene: TRBJ2-7
d_gene: .
CDR3nt: TGTGCCAGCAGTTATGGGCGCCCCCCAGCCGAGCAGTACTTC
CDR3aa: CASSYGRPPAEQYF

v_gene: TRBV2
abundance: .
j_gene: TRBJ2-7
d_gene: TRBD1
CDR3nt: TGTGCCAGCAGTCAACAGGGGGCTGGCGAGCAGTACTTC
CDR3aa: CASSQQGAGEQYF

v_gene: TRBV4-1
abundance: .
j_gene: TRBJ2-5
d_gene: TRBD2
CDR3nt: TGCGCCAGCAGCCAAGCTCGGGAGGCTGCCCCTAGAGGAGAGACCCAGTACTTC
CDR3aa: CASSQAREAAPRGETQYF

v_gene: TRBV5-1
abundance: .
j_gene: TRBJ2-1
d_gene: TRBD2
CDR3nt: TGCGCCAGCAGCTTTGGTGGGAGGGGTGGGTCCTACAATGAGCAGTTCTTC
CDR3aa: CASSFGGRGGSYNEQFF

v_gene: TRBV7-2
abundance: .
j_gene: TRBJ2-1
d_gene: .
CDR3nt: TGTGCCAGCAGTCAACGGAAGGGTAGGGCCGGAGATGAGCAGTTCTTC
CDR3aa: CASSQRKGRAGDEQFF

v_gene: TRBV11-2
abundance: .
j_gene: TRBJ2-3
d_gene: .
CDR3nt: TGTGCCAGCAGCCCGGCAACCCGGACAGAAACGCAGTATTTT
CDR3aa: CASSPATRTETQYF

v_gene: TRBV20-1
abundance: once
j_gene: TRBJ1-2
d_gene: .
CDR3nt: TGCAGTGTTAGAGTTACCAGCTATGGCTACACCTTC
CDR3aa: CSVRVTSYGYTF

v_gene: TRBV6-2/TRBV6-3
abundance: few
j_gene: TRBJ1-2
d_gene: .
CDR3nt: TGTGCCAGCACCACCGCGAGGCTCTATGGCTACACCTTC
CDR3aa: CASTTARLYGYTF

v_gene: TRBV5-1
abundance: .
j_gene: TRBJ2-7
d_gene: .
CDR3nt: TGCGCCAGCAGACAGGGCTCTACCTCCGCGACGGGCGAGCAGTACTTC
CDR3aa: CASRQGSTSATGEQYF

v_gene: TRBV20-1
abundance: .
j_gene: TRBJ1-2
d_gene: .
CDR3nt: TGCAGTGCTGTTTTTACGGGTGGCTACACCTTC
CDR3aa: CSAVFTGGYTF

v_gene: TRBV29-1
abundance: once
j_gene: TRBJ2-3
d_gene: .
CDR3nt: TGCAGCGTTGTGCGATCCAGCGGAAGGGATACGCAGTATTTT
CDR3aa: CSVVRSSGRDTQYF

v_gene: TRBV5-1
abundance: few
j_gene: TRBJ1-1
d_gene: .
CDR3nt: TGCGCCAGCAGCTTGACCCTACAGGCCGTGAACACTGAAGCTTTCTTT
CDR3aa: CASSLTLQAVNTEAFF

v_gene: TRBV4-1
abundance: .
j_gene: TRBJ1-4
d_gene: .
CDR3nt: TGCGCCAGCAGCCTCCGGACAGAAAGAAATGAAAAACTGTTTTTT
CDR3aa: CASSLRTERNEKLFF

v_gene: TRBV2
abundance: .
j_gene: TRBJ2-1
d_gene: .
CDR3nt: TGTGCCAGCAGCGTGGACTTGAGCTCCTACAATGAGCAGTTCTTC
CDR3aa: CASSVDLSSYNEQFF